The present T cell receptor (beta chain) was sequenced within a study of CXCR3-negative and CXCR3-positive naive CD8 T cells. Study background: For each library, about 1.5 +/- 0.3 million TRB reads were obtained, around 140 million in total.

On this clonotype: The target antigen is unknown.

Study-level findings and limits: Relative to CXCR3-negative naive cells, CXCR3-positive naive cells had more hydrophobic TRB CDR3s. Cryopreserved cells showed partially decreased CXCR3 expression, and most assays used fresh PBMCs. Memory cells diverged, while naive CXCR3-positive and CXCR3-negative cells had similar TRBV-TRBJ usage.

Germline CDR1 SGHVS, CDR2 FNYEAQ. The CDR3 spans 13 residues. Researchers reported sorting every CD8+ T cell subset in triplicate, 250,000 to 300,000 cells per sort. Preparation of TRB cDNA libraries relied on 5' RACE carrying UMI labels. TCRdb reprocessed the 5' RACE reads, with one entry per CDR3 protein and no DNA. This sample's table reports about 98,000 distinct CDR3 sequences. Specimen: naive CXCR3+ CD8+ T cells from blood. Noted subset: CD45RO-CCR7+CD27+CD95- naive CD8+ T cells expressing CXCR3 (TNR3+). The origin of this receptor is a human donor in good health. Some clones in this sample may be carry-over from other donors' samples. The chain combines TRBV7-6 with TRBJ2-7; the D call from TCRdb, TRBD1, cannot be confirmed without DNA. This CDR3 reads CASSSGQIYEQYF.